The 11 T cell receptor beta chains below were found in one sample sequenced in a study of vaccination and CD4 T cells after COVID-19. Sequencing of cultured CD4+ T cell DNA used the Oncomine TCR Beta short-read assay. MiXCR was run by TCRdb on the PCR reads, yielding one entry per CDR3 protein. The data contain 9,000 to 15,000 distinct CDR3 sequences, over 65% of them seen just once; the ten biggest clones take up over 25%. No antigens are known for them. Treatment defined: roughly ten-day PBMC culture with coronavirus spike peptide pools or control peptides (ViraFEST assay). The source material was CD4+ T cells from blood, cultured in vitro. These receptor sequences come from a human donor who had recovered from COVID-19.

This clonotype was detected a few times. CDR3 residues: CASSTSTGAKPQHF. DNA for the CDR3: TGTGCCAGTAGTACCTCGACAGGGGCCAAACCCCAGCATTTT. The chain recombines TRBV19 with TRBJ1-5; 8 bases line up with TRBD1. Germline V gene sequence: CDR1 LNHDA, CDR2 SQIVND (reference sequence). With 4 bases clipped from V and 10 bases from J, the junction kept 9 bases outside the gene matches. This CDR3 is built from 14 residues.

The chain links TRBV20-1 to TRBJ1-2; 7 bases map to TRBD1. This CDR3 region has 15 residues. The V segment lost 2 bases and the J segment 4 bases; nucleotides outside the gene matches: 10. The germline CDR1 and CDR2 sequences are DFQATT and SNEGSKA (reference sequence). CDR3 DNA sequence: TGCAGTGCTAGACTCGCGGGACAGAGAGGCTATGGCTACACCTTC. Its translation is CSARLAGQRGYGYTF.

This clonotype appeared a single time. This sequence joins TRBV29-1 and TRBJ2-7; 9 positions agree with TRBD1. V was clipped by 7 bases and J by 5 bases; unmatched bases: 6. The germline gives CDR1 SQVTM, CDR2 ANQGSEA. The CDR3 is 12 amino acids. In nucleotides, the CDR3 is TGCAGCGGAAGGGACAGGGCGGACGAGCAGTACTTC. It encodes CSGRDRADEQYF.

This chain uses TRBV27 with TRBJ1-1; tentatively, D is TRBD1 (5 bases). CDR1 is MNHEY and CDR2 is SMNVEV in the germline V gene (reference sequence). The V gene lost 6 bases and the J gene lost 0 bases, with 14 bases spanning the gap. This CDR3 is 15 amino acids long. The CDR3 sequence: CASSKWGFMNTEAFF. CDR3 sequence (DNA): TGTGCCAGCAGCAAATGGGGGTTCATGAACACTGAAGCTTTCTTT.

The chain links TRBV7-6 to TRBJ1-2, with unresolved D. There are 16 residues in the CDR3. Trimming took 5 bases from V and 7 from J, leaving 23 bases between them. Per germline, CDR1 SGHVS and CDR2 FNYEAQ. This CDR3 reads CASSRTVDILGGGYTF. The CDR3, as DNA: TGTGCCAGCAGCCGCACCGTCGACATCCTCGGTGGTGGCTACACCTTC.

CDR3 sequence: CASSEFASGRGSGIQYF. CDR3 in DNA: TGTGCCAGCAGTGAATTCGCTAGCGGGAGGGGGTCGGGCATTCAGTACTTC. V and J are TRBV25-1 and TRBJ2-4; 12 positions match TRBD2. CDR1 is MGHDK, CDR2 SYGVNS, per germline. The CDR3 has 17 amino acids. V shed 1 base, J shed 9 bases, and the junction held 10 bases outside the gene matches.

The V call is TRBV27, the J call TRBJ2-5; 8 nucleotides align to TRBD2. This CDR3 is 15 amino acids long. Germline CDR1 reads MNHEY; CDR2 reads SMNVEV (reference sequence). With V trimmed by 3 bases and J by 2 bases, 5 bases remained unmatched. In nucleotides, the CDR3 is TGTGCCAGCAGTTTGAGTACTAGCGGACAAGAGACCCAGTACTTC. It is translated as CASSLSTSGQETQYF.

The chain employs TRBV6-2 or TRBV6-3 and TRBJ1-6; D is unresolved. In germline, CDR1 is MNHEY, CDR2 SVGEGT. The germline V and J ends were trimmed by 4 bases and 9 bases, with 10 bases remaining between them. This CDR3 region has 13 residues. CDR3 region: CASSLELGSPLHF. The CDR3 coding sequence is TGTGCCAGCAGTTTGGAGCTTGGTTCACCCCTCCACTTT.

V gene TRBV2 combines with J gene TRBJ2-5, with 7 bases that match TRBD2. The CDR3 is 12 amino acids. Germline loops: CDR1 SNHLY, CDR2 FYNNEI. Trimming removed 8 bases from V and 2 bases from J; junction bases left unmatched: 2. As DNA, the CDR3 is TGTGCCAGCGGACTAGGACAAGAGACCCAGTACTTC. Translating it yields CASGLGQETQYF.

This chain uses TRBV6-1 with TRBJ1-1; the D gene is possibly TRBD1 (5 bases). The V and J ends lost 3 bases and 6 bases respectively, with 11 bases between them. CDR3 length: 13 residues. From germline, CDR1 is MNHNS and CDR2 SASEGT. This CDR3 is CASSERGGAEAFF. The CDR3 DNA is TGTGCCAGCAGTGAGCGCGGGGGGGCTGAAGCTTTCTTT.

In nucleotides, the CDR3 is TGTGCCAGCACCCCAATAGGACCGGGACAACGTTCTGGCTACACCTTC. Its translation is CASTPIGPGQRSGYTF. This chain connects TRBV18 to TRBJ1-2, with D possibly matching TRBD1 (6 bases). Trimming pared 8 bases from V and 7 bases from J, leaving 26 bases between. CDR1 is KGHSH and CDR2 is LQKENI in the germline V gene. This CDR3 contains 16 residues.